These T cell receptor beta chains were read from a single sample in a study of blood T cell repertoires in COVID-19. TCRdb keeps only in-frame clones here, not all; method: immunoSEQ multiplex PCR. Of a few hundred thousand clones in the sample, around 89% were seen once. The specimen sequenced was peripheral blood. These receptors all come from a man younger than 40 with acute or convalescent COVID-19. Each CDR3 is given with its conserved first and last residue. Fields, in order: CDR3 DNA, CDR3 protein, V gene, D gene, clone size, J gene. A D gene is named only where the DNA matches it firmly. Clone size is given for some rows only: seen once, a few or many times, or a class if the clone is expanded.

DNA: TGTGCCAGTAGTAACAGGGGGACAACAGATACGCAGTATTTT
CDR3: CASSNRGTTDTQYF
V: TRBV19
D: TRBD1
size: NA
J: TRBJ2-3

DNA: TGTGCCAGCTCACTTCTCCCGGGACAGGGGAACTATGGCTACACCTTC
CDR3: CASSLLPGQGNYGYTF
V: TRBV18
D: TRBD1
size: NA
J: TRBJ1-2

DNA: TGTGCCAGCACCTCGGACAGGGGGCGTCAGCCCCAGCATTTT
CDR3: CASTSDRGRQPQHF
V: TRBV6-6
D: TRBD1
size: NA
J: TRBJ1-5

DNA: TGCGCCAGCAGCCCTGGACTAGCTTACGAGCAGTACTTC
CDR3: CASSPGLAYEQYF
V: TRBV5-1
D: TRBD2
size: NA
J: TRBJ2-7

DNA: TGTGCCAGCAGTCCGGGACTAGCGGGAGTAGGGATCTCCTACAATGAGCAGTTCTTC
CDR3: CASSPGLAGVGISYNEQFF
V: TRBV28
D: TRBD2
size: NA
J: TRBJ2-1

DNA: TGTGCCAGCAGTTTAATCAGGGGGCGCAGCGGTCAGCCCCAGCATTTT
CDR3: CASSLIRGRSGQPQHF
V: TRBV6-6
D: TRBD1
size: NA
J: TRBJ1-5

DNA: TGTGCCAGCAGTTTTGGACACCAGAATTCACCCCTCCACTTT
CDR3: CASSFGHQNSPLHF
V: TRBV6-5
D: NA
size: NA
J: TRBJ1-6

DNA: TGTGCCAGCAGCTTATCCCTAGCGGGAGGGAGGGACATTCAGTACTTC
CDR3: CASSLSLAGGRDIQYF
V: TRBV7-4
D: TRBD2
size: NA
J: TRBJ2-4

DNA: TGTGCCAGCTCCCCCGACAGGACCCAAGAGACCCAGTACTTC
CDR3: CASSPDRTQETQYF
V: TRBV18
D: NA
size: NA
J: TRBJ2-5

DNA: TGTGCCACCTCGTGGGGCACTACCTACGAGCAGTACTTC
CDR3: CATSWGTTYEQYF
V: TRBV15
D: NA
size: few
J: TRBJ2-7

DNA: TGTGCCAGCAGGCAAGGACTAGCGGGAGATGAGCAGTTCTTC
CDR3: CASRQGLAGDEQFF
V: TRBV28
D: TRBD2
size: NA
J: TRBJ2-1

DNA: TGCGCCAGCAGCTTGGACCAGGGGGCGAACTATGGCTACACCTTC
CDR3: CASSLDQGANYGYTF
V: TRBV5-1
D: TRBD1
size: NA
J: TRBJ1-2

DNA: TGCGCCAGCAGCACGGGACAGACCTACAATGAGCAGTTCTTC
CDR3: CASSTGQTYNEQFF
V: TRBV5-1
D: TRBD1
size: NA
J: TRBJ2-1

DNA: TGTGCCAGCAGCCAAGCGGTGAATTCACCCCTCCACTTT
CDR3: CASSQAVNSPLHF
V: TRBV4-2
D: NA
size: NA
J: TRBJ1-6

DNA: TGTGCCAGCAGCCGGGGGGGGGTGAGCACAGATACGCAGTATTTT
CDR3: CASSRGGVSTDTQYF
V: TRBV5-4
D: TRBD2
size: once
J: TRBJ2-3

DNA: TGTGCCAGCAGCTTAGCTTATAGGGGCCAGACCTACAATGAGCAGTTCTTC
CDR3: CASSLAYRGQTYNEQFF
V: TRBV7-8
D: NA
size: NA
J: TRBJ2-1

DNA: TGTGCCAGCAGCGTAGGTAGCCTCTCCTACGAGCAGTACTTC
CDR3: CASSVGSLSYEQYF
V: TRBV9
D: NA
size: few
J: TRBJ2-7

DNA: TGTGCCAGCAGCCAAGTCAGGGGGATGAGAACTGAAGCTTTCTTT
CDR3: CASSQVRGMRTEAFF
V: TRBV11-2
D: TRBD1
size: NA
J: TRBJ1-1

DNA: TGTGCCAGCATCGGGACAGGGGAGCCCTACGAGCAGTACTTC
CDR3: CASIGTGEPYEQYF
V: TRBV28
D: TRBD1
size: NA
J: TRBJ2-7

DNA: TGTGCCAGCTCAGGGCAGGGTTATGATGGCTACACCTTC
CDR3: CASSGQGYDGYTF
V: TRBV18
D: NA
size: NA
J: TRBJ1-2

DNA: TGTGCCAGTAGTATAGAAGAGGGAGCTAACTATGGCTACACCTTC
CDR3: CASSIEEGANYGYTF
V: TRBV19
D: NA
size: NA
J: TRBJ1-2

DNA: TGTGCCAGCAGTGGACAGGGGACTCAGCCCCAGCATTTT
CDR3: CASSGQGTQPQHF
V: TRBV12-3/TRBV12-4
D: TRBD1
size: NA
J: TRBJ1-5

DNA: TGTGCCAGCAGTTCCGTGACCGGTCCTAGCGGCTACGAGCAGTACTTC
CDR3: CASSSVTGPSGYEQYF
V: TRBV28
D: TRBD2
size: NA
J: TRBJ2-7

DNA: TGCGCCAGCAGCCAGGGACAGGTCTATGGCTACACCTTC
CDR3: CASSQGQVYGYTF
V: TRBV4-1
D: TRBD1
size: NA
J: TRBJ1-2

DNA: TGTGCCAGCAGCTTAGCTCCTTCCAGTTACAATGAGCAGTTCTTC
CDR3: CASSLAPSSYNEQFF
V: TRBV11-3
D: NA
size: once
J: TRBJ2-1

DNA: TGTGCCAGTAGCCAGTATAATTCACCCCTCCACTTT
CDR3: CASSQYNSPLHF
V: TRBV19
D: NA
size: NA
J: TRBJ1-6

DNA: TGTGCCAGCAGCTCACGGTCGGCAGGGGAATTCCTGAAGCCCCAGCATTTT
CDR3: CASSSRSAGEFLKPQHF
V: TRBV7-2
D: NA
size: few
J: TRBJ1-5

DNA: TGTGCCAGTAGTATGGAGGGTTGGGAGACCCAGTACTTC
CDR3: CASSMEGWETQYF
V: TRBV19
D: NA
size: NA
J: TRBJ2-5

DNA: TGCGCCAGCAGACAGGGAAGTAGCAATCAGCCCCAGCATTTT
CDR3: CASRQGSSNQPQHF
V: TRBV10-2
D: NA
size: NA
J: TRBJ1-5

DNA: TGTGCCAGCAGCTCCGGGACTAGCGGGGGGGCCATTACAGATACGCAGTATTTT
CDR3: CASSSGTSGGAITDTQYF
V: TRBV7-3
D: TRBD2
size: NA
J: TRBJ2-3

DNA: TGTGCCAGCTCACCGACCGAGGGGACAAGAAAAAACATTCAGTACTTC
CDR3: CASSPTEGTRKNIQYF
V: TRBV18
D: NA
size: NA
J: TRBJ2-4

DNA: TGTGCCAGTAGTATGGGCAGAACAACTAATGAAAAACTGTTTTTT
CDR3: CASSMGRTTNEKLFF
V: TRBV19
D: NA
size: NA
J: TRBJ1-4

DNA: TGTGCCAGCAGTGATGGGCAGGGTGTCGGCACTGAAGCTTTCTTT
CDR3: CASSDGQGVGTEAFF
V: TRBV6-1
D: NA
size: NA
J: TRBJ1-1

DNA: TGTGCCAGCAGCCTCGGACAGGGGCGACTAGGGCCCCGGGGGGCCCTCCACTTT
CDR3: CASSLGQGRLGPRGALHF
V: TRBV5-6
D: TRBD1
size: NA
J: TRBJ1-6

DNA: TGTGCCAGCAGCCAAGAGCTAGCGGGAATAGTGGACGAGCAGTACTTC
CDR3: CASSQELAGIVDEQYF
V: TRBV3-1/TRBV3-2
D: TRBD2
size: NA
J: TRBJ2-7

DNA: TGTGCCAGCAGCTTAGGGCGGAATGAAAAACTGTTTTTT
CDR3: CASSLGRNEKLFF
V: TRBV7-9
D: NA
size: NA
J: TRBJ1-4

DNA: TGTGCCAGCAGACCCAGACAGGATTATAATTCACCCCTCCACTTT
CDR3: CASRPRQDYNSPLHF
V: TRBV2
D: NA
size: NA
J: TRBJ1-6

DNA: TGCGCCAGCAGTAACGGAGCGGGGGGCCCGAACACCGGGGAGCTGTTTTTT
CDR3: CASSNGAGGPNTGELFF
V: TRBV10-1
D: TRBD2
size: once
J: TRBJ2-2

DNA: TGTGCCAGCAGCTTCTCGAAGGGGCATGAGCAGTTCTTC
CDR3: CASSFSKGHEQFF
V: TRBV7-9
D: NA
size: NA
J: TRBJ2-1

DNA: TGTGCCAGCAGCTCTACCGGGGAGCTGTTTTTT
CDR3: CASSSTGELFF
V: TRBV7-9
D: NA
size: NA
J: TRBJ2-2

DNA: TGCAGCGTTGAACCAGGCCCCGGTCAGCCCCAGCATTTT
CDR3: CSVEPGPGQPQHF
V: TRBV29-1
D: NA
size: NA
J: TRBJ1-5

DNA: TGTGCCAGTAAGGTGAGGGGACAGTCCAATGAGCAGTTCTTC
CDR3: CASKVRGQSNEQFF
V: TRBV19
D: TRBD1
size: NA
J: TRBJ2-1

DNA: TGTGCCAGCAACCGGGACAGGGGCACCGGGGAGCTGTTTTTT
CDR3: CASNRDRGTGELFF
V: TRBV6-5
D: TRBD1
size: NA
J: TRBJ2-2

DNA: TGTGCCAGCTCAAGGGACAATTCTAATTCACCCCTCCACTTT
CDR3: CASSRDNSNSPLHF
V: TRBV18
D: NA
size: NA
J: TRBJ1-6

DNA: TGTGCCAGCAGTGAATCTGGAGTTCAGCCCCAGCATTTT
CDR3: CASSESGVQPQHF
V: TRBV6-1
D: NA
size: NA
J: TRBJ1-5

DNA: TGTGCCAGCAGTCCCGACAGGGGAGGGGCCAACGTCCTGACTTTC
CDR3: CASSPDRGGANVLTF
V: TRBV2
D: TRBD1
size: NA
J: TRBJ2-6

DNA: TGTGCCAGCAGTCTACAGGGCAGAAGGAACGAGCAGTACTTC
CDR3: CASSLQGRRNEQYF
V: TRBV6-2/TRBV6-3
D: NA
size: NA
J: TRBJ2-7

DNA: TGTGCCAGCTCACCCCAAACGGGAGTCAGCTACAATGAGCAGTTCTTC
CDR3: CASSPQTGVSYNEQFF
V: TRBV18
D: NA
size: NA
J: TRBJ2-1

DNA: TGTGCCAGCTCACCTAATATCGGGGACACTGAAGCTTTCTTT
CDR3: CASSPNIGDTEAFF
V: TRBV18
D: NA
size: NA
J: TRBJ1-1

DNA: TGTGCCAGCAGGCCCGAAGGTAGCGGGTCGACCCAGTACTTC
CDR3: CASRPEGSGSTQYF
V: TRBV2
D: TRBD2
size: NA
J: TRBJ2-5

DNA: TGTGCCAGCAGTTTTGACAGGGGCGAATACTACTATGGCTACACCTTC
CDR3: CASSFDRGEYYYGYTF
V: TRBV27
D: TRBD1
size: NA
J: TRBJ1-2

DNA: TGTGCCAGCAGTTGGGGGGGATTAACTAGCACAGATACGCAGTATTTT
CDR3: CASSWGGLTSTDTQYF
V: TRBV27
D: TRBD2
size: NA
J: TRBJ2-3

DNA: TGTGCCACCAGCAGAGTCGGAGGTCTCTCCTACGAGCAGTACTTC
CDR3: CATSRVGGLSYEQYF
V: TRBV15
D: NA
size: NA
J: TRBJ2-7

DNA: TGTGCCAGCAGTTGGATCGGGTTTTACGAGCAGTACTTC
CDR3: CASSWIGFYEQYF
V: TRBV12-3/TRBV12-4
D: NA
size: NA
J: TRBJ2-7